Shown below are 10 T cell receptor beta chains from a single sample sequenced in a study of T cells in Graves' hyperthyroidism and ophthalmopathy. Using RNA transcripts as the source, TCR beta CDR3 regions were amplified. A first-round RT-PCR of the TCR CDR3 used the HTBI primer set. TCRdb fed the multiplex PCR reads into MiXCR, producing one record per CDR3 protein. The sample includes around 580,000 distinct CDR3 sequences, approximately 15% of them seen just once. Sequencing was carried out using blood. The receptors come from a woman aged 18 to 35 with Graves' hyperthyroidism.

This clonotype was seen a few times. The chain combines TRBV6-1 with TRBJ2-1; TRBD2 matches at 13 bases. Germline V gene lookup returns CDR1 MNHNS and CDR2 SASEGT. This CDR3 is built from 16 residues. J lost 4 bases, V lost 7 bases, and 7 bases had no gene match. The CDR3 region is CASTAGTSGAYNEQFF. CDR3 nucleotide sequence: TGTGCCAGCACAGCGGGGACTAGCGGGGCTTACAATGAGCAGTTCTTC.

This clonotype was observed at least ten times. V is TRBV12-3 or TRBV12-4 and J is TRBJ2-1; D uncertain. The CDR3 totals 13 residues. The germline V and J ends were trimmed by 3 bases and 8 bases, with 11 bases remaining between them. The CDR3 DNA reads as TGTGCCAGCAGTTTGAAGCTAACCCATGAGCAGTTCTTC. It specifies CASSLKLTHEQFF.

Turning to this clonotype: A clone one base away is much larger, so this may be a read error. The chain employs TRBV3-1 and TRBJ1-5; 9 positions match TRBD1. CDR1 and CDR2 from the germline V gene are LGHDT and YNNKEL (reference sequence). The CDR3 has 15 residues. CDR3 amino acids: CASSQVGTGNQLQHF. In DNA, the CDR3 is TGTGCCAGCAGCCAAGTTGGGACAGGGAATCAGCTCCAGCATTTT.

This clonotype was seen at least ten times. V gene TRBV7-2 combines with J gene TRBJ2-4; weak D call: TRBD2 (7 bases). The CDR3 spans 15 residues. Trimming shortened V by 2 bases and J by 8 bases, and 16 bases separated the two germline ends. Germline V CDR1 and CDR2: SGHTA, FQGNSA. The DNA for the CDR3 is TGTGCCAGCAGCTTAAAGGGGGGGGGCATGGACATTCAGTACTTC. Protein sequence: CASSLKGGGMDIQYF. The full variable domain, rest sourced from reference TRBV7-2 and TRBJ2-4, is GAGVSQSPSNKVTEKGKDVELRCDPISGHTALYWYRQSLGQGLEFLIYFQGNSAPDKSGLPSDRFSAERTGGSVSTLTIQRTQQEDSAVYLCASSLKGGGMDIQYFGAGTRLSVL.

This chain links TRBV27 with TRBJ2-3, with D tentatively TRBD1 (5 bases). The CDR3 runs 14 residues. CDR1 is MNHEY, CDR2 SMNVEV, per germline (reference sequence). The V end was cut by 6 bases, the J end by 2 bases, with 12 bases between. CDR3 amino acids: CASREDSYTDTQYF. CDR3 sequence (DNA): TGTGCCAGCAGGGAAGACAGTTACACAGATACGCAGTATTTT.

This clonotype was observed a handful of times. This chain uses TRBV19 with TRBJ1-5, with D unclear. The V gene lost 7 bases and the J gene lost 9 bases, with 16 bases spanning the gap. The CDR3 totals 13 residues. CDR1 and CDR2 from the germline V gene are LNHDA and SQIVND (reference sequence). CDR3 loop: CASTPIGNWPQHF. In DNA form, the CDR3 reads TGTGCCAGTACCCCTATTGGGAATTGGCCCCAGCATTTT.

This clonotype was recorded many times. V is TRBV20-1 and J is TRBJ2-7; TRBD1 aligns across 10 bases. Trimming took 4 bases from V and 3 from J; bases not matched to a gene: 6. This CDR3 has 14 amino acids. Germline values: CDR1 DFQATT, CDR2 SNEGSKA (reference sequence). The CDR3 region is CSATDRGRGYEQYF. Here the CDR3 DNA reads TGCAGTGCTACTGACAGGGGGCGAGGCTACGAGCAGTACTTC.

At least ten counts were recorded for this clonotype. CDR3 amino acids: CASSHEAGSYNEQFF. DNA for the CDR3: TGTGCCAGCAGTCATGAGGCGGGATCCTACAATGAGCAGTTCTTC. V gene TRBV6-1 combines with J gene TRBJ2-1; a weak D match, TRBD2 (6 bases). The CDR3 has 15 amino acids. Germline V gene sequence: CDR1 MNHNS, CDR2 SASEGT. Trimming stripped 5 bases from V and 1 base from J, with 12 bases between.

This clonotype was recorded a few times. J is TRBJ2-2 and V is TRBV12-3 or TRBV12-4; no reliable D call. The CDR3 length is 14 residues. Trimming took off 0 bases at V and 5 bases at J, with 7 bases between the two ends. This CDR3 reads CASSLAMITGELFF. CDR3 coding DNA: TGTGCCAGCAGTTTAGCGATGATAACCGGGGAGCTGTTTTTT.

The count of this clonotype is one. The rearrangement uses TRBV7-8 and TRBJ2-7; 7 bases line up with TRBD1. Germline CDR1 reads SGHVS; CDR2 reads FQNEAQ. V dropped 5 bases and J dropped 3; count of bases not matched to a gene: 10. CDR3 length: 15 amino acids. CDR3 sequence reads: CASSMIGTAHYEQYF. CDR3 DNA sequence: TGTGCCAGCAGCATGATAGGGACAGCACACTACGAGCAGTACTTC.